This TCR beta chain came from a study of cytomegalovirus exposure and HLA in healthy donors. For the study at large: A later analysis reported the approximately 120 validation repertoires used the same platform as the approximately 660 first-cohort repertoires. Study observations and caveats: Clusters of TCRs from the first cohort tended to co-occur in the roughly 120 validation repertoires (as a later analysis found). Investigators reported 150 to 200 TCR beta chains as tied to cytomegalovirus.

Libraries were prepared by immunoSEQ multiplex PCR; TCRdb keeps only in-frame clonotypes and omits some of them. Of around 150,000 clones in the sample, approximately 91% are singletons; the top ten hold 3% to 3.5%. Germline V lookup: CDR1 SEHNR, CDR2 FQNEAQ (reference sequence). Between the trimmed V and J ends, which lost 1 base and 5 bases, there was a span of 11 bases. The CDR3 covers 14 residues. A word on this clone: No antigen is known for it.

The rearrangement joins TRBV7-9 to TRBJ1-1; D unresolved. The sequencing sample was made of PBMCs. This receptor was identified in a young woman in good health and CMV-seropositive. For the CDR3, the DNA is TGTGCCAGCAGCTTAGGGCTCCGACAAACTGAAGCTTTCTTT. This gives the protein CASSLGLRQTEAFF.